The sequence of this TCR beta chain was determined in a study of cytomegalovirus exposure and HLA in healthy donors. Findings and limits, study-wide: Within the data, a cluster of highly shared sequence variants was likely a sequencing artifact. The authors enumerated over 150 TCR beta chains as linked to cytomegalovirus. Using a false discovery rate of 0.05, a later analysis showed that some 16,000 TCR beta sequences were associated with HLA alleles.

This clone was seen just once. Its specificity is not known. 60 Vbeta and 13 Jbeta primers were used in PCR. Sequenced by immunoSEQ multiplex PCR; TCRdb stores in-frame clones only, minus some. Here the sample spans 70,000 to 95,000 clones, about three quarters being singletons. This clonotype was obtained from a man aged 25 to 40 in good health and CMV-seropositive. The specimen sequenced was PBMCs.

The CDR3 coding sequence is TGTGCCAGCAGCATCCTCAGCAGCGGGGGGCGGGTGAATGAGCAGTTCTTC. It yields the protein CASSILSSGGRVNEQFF. The V call is TRBV7-6, the J call TRBJ2-1; TRBD2 matches 9 bases. The CDR3 covers 17 residues. CDR1 SGHVS and CDR2 FNYEAQ come from the germline V gene. Losses at the gene ends were 5 bases for V and 7 bases for J; bases not matched to a gene: 15.